Reported below is one T cell receptor beta chain. The antigen remains undetermined. These data originate in a study of T-cell reconstitution after alpha-beta-depleted transplantation in children. TCRbeta library construction was performed incorporating unique molecular identifiers. Each CDR3 protein gets one entry after TCRdb re-called the PCR reads with MiXCR. The table includes about 210,000 distinct CDR3 sequences, roughly 18% detected once. General study findings and limits: Surviving recipient T cells and intrathymic progenitors accounted for some patients' high TCRbeta diversity at day 60. It was newly produced T cells that mostly accounted for T-cell counts and diversity one year after transplant. Reported findings indicate that, about two months after transplant, alpha-beta T cells came from several hundred expanded clones, which were derived from non-depleted graft cells.

V was clipped by 0 bases and J by 3 bases; unmatched bases: 6. CDR1 is SGHRS, CDR2 YFSETQ, per germline. This CDR3 has 16 amino acids. The material was PBMCs, mostly from graft donor cells, obtained 360 days after TCRalphabeta/CD19-depleted stem cell transplant. This TCR derives from a male patient between 2 and 15 years old who had a stem cell transplant for acute lymphoblastic leukemia, so the T cells may come from the graft donor. The V gene is TRBV5-1, the J gene TRBJ2-4; 7 bases line up with TRBD1. CDR3: CASSLEGAGGKNIQYF. The CDR3 nucleotides read TGCGCCAGCAGCTTGGAGGGGGCTGGAGGCAAAAACATTCAGTACTTC.